The rows below give T cell receptor beta chains drawn from one sample of a study of blood T cell repertoires in COVID-19. Sequencing was performed with immunoSEQ multiplex PCR; in TCRdb, only in-frame clones are kept and a portion is missing. The table lists about 190,000 clones, approximately 86% of them singletons, with 5.5% to 8% in the top ten. The material sequenced was peripheral blood. The source is an older man with COVID-19, enrolled during active disease. CDR3s include the opening cysteine and the closing phenylalanine or tryptophan. Each record gives: J gene, D gene, V gene, CDR3 length, clone size, CDR3 DNA, CDR3 protein. D genes are given only for firm matches. The size of a clone is reported for some rows only, either as once, few or many, or as a class for expanded clones.

j_call: TRBJ2-1
d_call: -
v_call: TRBV18
cdr3_length: 17
clone_size: -
cdr3_nt: TGTGCCAGCTCACCACCGAGGGTCCAGAGCTCCTACAATGAGCAGTTCTTC
cdr3_aa: CASSPPRVQSSYNEQFF

j_call: TRBJ1-1
d_call: -
v_call: TRBV12-3/TRBV12-4
cdr3_length: 13
clone_size: -
cdr3_nt: TGTGCCAGCGCAACTGGTGGGAACACTGAAGCTTTCTTT
cdr3_aa: CASATGGNTEAFF

j_call: TRBJ1-4
d_call: TRBD1
v_call: TRBV5-1
cdr3_length: 14
clone_size: -
cdr3_nt: TGCGCCAGCAGCTTGGACAGGGGGGAGGAAAAACTGTTTTTT
cdr3_aa: CASSLDRGEEKLFF

j_call: TRBJ1-4
d_call: -
v_call: TRBV28
cdr3_length: 15
clone_size: few
cdr3_nt: TGTGCCAGCAGTCCGTCGGGAGGGCCAAATGAAAAACTGTTTTTT
cdr3_aa: CASSPSGGPNEKLFF

j_call: TRBJ1-1
d_call: TRBD1
v_call: TRBV10-2
cdr3_length: 15
clone_size: -
cdr3_nt: TGCGCCAGCAGCACAGGGGAGAACCCGAACACTGAAGCTTTCTTT
cdr3_aa: CASSTGENPNTEAFF

j_call: TRBJ2-1
d_call: -
v_call: TRBV4-3
cdr3_length: 17
clone_size: -
cdr3_nt: TGCGCCAGCAGCCCCCTTACCGGGAGTAGCTCCTACAATGAGCAGTTCTTC
cdr3_aa: CASSPLTGSSSYNEQFF

j_call: TRBJ2-3
d_call: -
v_call: TRBV20-1
cdr3_length: 14
clone_size: -
cdr3_nt: TGCAGTGCTAGTGACGGGGGAGTCACAGATACGCAGTATTTT
cdr3_aa: CSASDGGVTDTQYF

j_call: TRBJ2-2
d_call: -
v_call: TRBV25-1
cdr3_length: 14
clone_size: -
cdr3_nt: TGTGCCAGCAGTCTTACCGGGAACACCGGGGAGCTGTTTTTT
cdr3_aa: CASSLTGNTGELFF

j_call: TRBJ2-7
d_call: TRBD1
v_call: TRBV19
cdr3_length: 14
clone_size: once
cdr3_nt: TGTGCCACCTCGCCGGGACAGGGGGCCTACGAGCAGTACTTC
cdr3_aa: CATSPGQGAYEQYF

j_call: TRBJ2-1
d_call: TRBD1
v_call: TRBV10-3
cdr3_length: 12
clone_size: -
cdr3_nt: TGTGCCATCAGTAACGACAGGGAAACGAAGTTCTTC
cdr3_aa: CAISNDRETKFF

j_call: TRBJ1-1
d_call: -
v_call: TRBV5-4
cdr3_length: 12
clone_size: once
cdr3_nt: TGTGCCAGCAGCTTGGACTCCACTGAAGCTTTCTTT
cdr3_aa: CASSLDSTEAFF

j_call: TRBJ2-1
d_call: -
v_call: TRBV6-2/TRBV6-3
cdr3_length: 10
clone_size: -
cdr3_nt: TGTGCCAGCAGTCGCGGTGAGCAGTTCTTC
cdr3_aa: CASSRGEQFF

j_call: TRBJ1-1
d_call: TRBD1
v_call: TRBV7-2
cdr3_length: 15
clone_size: -
cdr3_nt: TGTGCCAGCAGCAAAGGACAGGGGGCTTCCCTCGAAGCTTTCTTT
cdr3_aa: CASSKGQGASLEAFF

j_call: TRBJ2-3
d_call: TRBD2
v_call: TRBV15
cdr3_length: 14
clone_size: -
cdr3_nt: TGTGCCACCAGCCGAGCGGGGGTCACAGATACGCAGTATTTT
cdr3_aa: CATSRAGVTDTQYF